The clone carrying this T cell receptor beta chain was counted only a few times. The antigen is unknown. The same CDR3 can be traced to other DNA sequences in this sample. It was with 60 Vbeta and 13 Jbeta primers that the PCR ran. Libraries were prepared by immunoSEQ multiplex PCR; TCRdb keeps only in-frame clonotypes and omits some of them. The table records about 190,000 clones, about 69% of them present only once. The data belong to a study of cytomegalovirus exposure and HLA in healthy donors. Study-level points and caveats: Rarity marked most TCR sequences, yet some public TCRs occurred in many donors.

The germline gives CDR1 GTSNPN, CDR2 SVGIG (reference sequence). CDR3 length equals 13 residues. The junction had 6 bases not matched to a gene; V was cut back by 3 bases and J by 7 bases. The chain joins TRBV30 to TRBJ1-5, with TRBD1 identical over 7 bases. The sequence was obtained from a man in his thirties or forties in good health and CMV-seropositive. Material: PBMCs. CDR3 nucleotides: TGTGCCTGGAGCCGACAGGGCCCCCAGCCCCAGCATTTT. Encoded protein: CAWSRQGPQPQHF.